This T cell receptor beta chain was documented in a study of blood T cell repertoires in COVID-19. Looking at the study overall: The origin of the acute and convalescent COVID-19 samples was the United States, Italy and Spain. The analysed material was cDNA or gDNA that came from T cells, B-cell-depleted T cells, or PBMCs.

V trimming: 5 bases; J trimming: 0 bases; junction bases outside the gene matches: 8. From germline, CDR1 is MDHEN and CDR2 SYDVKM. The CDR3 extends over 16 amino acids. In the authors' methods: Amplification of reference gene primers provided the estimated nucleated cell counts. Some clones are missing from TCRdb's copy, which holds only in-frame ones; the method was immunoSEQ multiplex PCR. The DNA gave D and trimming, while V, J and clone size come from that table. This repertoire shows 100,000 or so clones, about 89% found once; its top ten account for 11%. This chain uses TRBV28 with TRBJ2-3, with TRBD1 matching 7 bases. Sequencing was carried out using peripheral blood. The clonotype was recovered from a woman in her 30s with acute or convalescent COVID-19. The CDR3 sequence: CASSEDRSLSTDTQYF. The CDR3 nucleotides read TGTGCCAGCAGTGAGGACAGGAGCCTTAGCACAGATACGCAGTATTTT.